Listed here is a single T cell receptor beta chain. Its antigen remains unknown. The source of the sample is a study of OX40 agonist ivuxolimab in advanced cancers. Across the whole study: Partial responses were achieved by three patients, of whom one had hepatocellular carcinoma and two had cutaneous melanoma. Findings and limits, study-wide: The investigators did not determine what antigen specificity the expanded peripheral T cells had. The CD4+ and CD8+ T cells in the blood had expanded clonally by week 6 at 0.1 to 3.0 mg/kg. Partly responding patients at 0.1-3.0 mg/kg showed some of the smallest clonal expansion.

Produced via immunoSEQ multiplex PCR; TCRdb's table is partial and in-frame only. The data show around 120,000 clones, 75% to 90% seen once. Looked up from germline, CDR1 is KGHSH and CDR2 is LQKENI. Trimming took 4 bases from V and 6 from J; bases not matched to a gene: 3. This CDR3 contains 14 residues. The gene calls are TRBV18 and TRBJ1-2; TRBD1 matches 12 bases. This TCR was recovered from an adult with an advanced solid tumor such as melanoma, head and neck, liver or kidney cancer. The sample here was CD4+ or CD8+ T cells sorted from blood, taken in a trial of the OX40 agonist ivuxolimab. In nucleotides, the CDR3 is TGTGCCAGCTCACAGGGACAGGGGGCTGATGGCTACACCTTC. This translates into CASSQGQGADGYTF. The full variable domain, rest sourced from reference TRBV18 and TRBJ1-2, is NAGVMQNPRHLVRRRGQEARLRCSPMKGHSHVYWYRQLPEEGLKFMVYLQKENIIDESGMPKERFSAEFPKEGPSILRIQQVVRGDSAAYFCASSQGQGADGYTFGSGTRLTVV.